What follows are 10 T cell receptor beta chains derived from one specimen sequenced in a study of regulatory T cells in long-lasting Graves disease (dated by TCRdb to the early 2020s). Libraries were made using multiplex PCR. For sequencing, an Illumina HiSeq 4000 was employed. TCR beta libraries were built with iRepertoire HTBI primers and Arm-PCR amplification of CDR3 regions. TCRdb passed the public sequencing reads through fastp at Q25 and MiXCR, retaining productive beta sequences. Identical CDR3 protein sequences are pooled into one entry, listed with their most common genes and DNA. The sample has some 420,000 distinct CDR3 sequences on record, approximately 22% of them singletons. The top ten hold around 13% of the sample. In the paper's terms, the time point label means: persistent/refractory GD, antithyroid drugs over 5 years with positive TRAb. For both TCR sequencing and RNA sequencing, RNA was extracted from PBMCs in TRIzol.

Specimen: peripheral blood mononuclear cells (PBMCs), collected when the disease was refractory, from a patient treated with antithyroid drugs. The origin of the receptors is a female donor with Graves disease.

This clonotype was picked up a small number of times. The CDR3 reads CASSVGPQIEAFF. CDR3 nucleotides: TGTGCCAGCAGCGTAGGTCCACAGATTGAAGCTTTCTTT. The V and J genes are TRBV9 and TRBJ1-1; D not certain. The CDR3 consists of 13 residues. Germline assignment: CDR1 SGDLS and CDR2 YYNGEE. Trimming took 0 bases from V and 7 from J, leaving 10 bases between them. The complete variable domain, with remaining parts taken from reference TRBV9 and TRBJ1-1, reads DSGVTQTPKHLITATGQRVTLRCSPRSGDLSVYWYQQSLDQGLQFLIQYYNGEERAKGNILERFSAQQFPDLHSELNLSSLELGDSALYFCASSVGPQIEAFFGQGTRLTVV.

This clonotype was seen repeatedly, ten times or more. CDR3 residues: CSAREEGQNYQPQHF. For the CDR3, the DNA is TGCAGTGCTAGAGAAGAGGGACAGAACTATCAGCCCCAGCATTTT. This rearrangement joins TRBV20-1 to TRBJ1-5; TRBD1 matches 7 bases. The V gene's germline CDR1 is DFQATT and CDR2 SNEGSKA (reference sequence). CDR3 length equals 15 residues. V was clipped by 0 bases and J by 5 bases; unmatched bases: 7.

This clonotype turned up a few times. One base away lies a much larger clone, so this may be a sequencing read error. The rearrangement links TRBV12-5 to TRBJ1-2; D is possibly TRBD1 (6 bases). This CDR3 is 14 amino acids long. In germline, CDR1 is LGHNT, CDR2 FRNRAP. CDR3: CTSGPDSFNYGYTF. CDR3 DNA sequence: TGTACTAGTGGGCCGGACAGTTTTAACTATGGCTACACCTTC.

This clonotype was observed many times. The rearrangement uses TRBV7-6 and TRBJ2-7; D gene ambiguous. V was shortened by 5 bases and J by 5 bases, with 16 bases between the two germline ends. CDR3 length: 14 amino acids. Germline CDR1 is SGHVS and CDR2 is FNYEAQ. The CDR3 here is CASSDGLEVNEQYF. CDR3 bases: TGTGCCAGCAGCGACGGCCTCGAGGTCAACGAGCAGTACTTC.

Turning to this clonotype: This may be a read error, as it is one base from a much larger clone. The gene calls are TRBV10-3 and TRBJ1-2; D is possibly TRBD1 (6 bases). With 4 bases removed from V and 0 bases from J, the gap between germline ends came to 12 bases. Germline V CDR1 and CDR2: ENHRY, SYGVKD. The CDR3 covers 15 residues. The DNA of the CDR3 is TGTGCCATCAGTGGGTCGGGGGCCTCTAACTATGGCTACACCTTC. Its protein product is CAISGSGASNYGYTF.

The chain is built from TRBV7-8 and TRBJ2-7; D is possibly TRBD2 (6 bases). Germline V lookup: CDR1 SGHVS, CDR2 FQNEAQ. The V end was cut by 5 bases, the J end by 6 bases, with 20 bases between. This CDR3 has 15 residues. CDR3 loop: CASSPHGGSLGEQYF. The CDR3 DNA reads TGTGCCAGCAGCCCCCACGGGGGTAGCTTGGGCGAGCAGTACTTC.

The chain recombines TRBV27 with TRBJ1-2, with 7 bases aligning to TRBD1. CDR3 size: 16 residues. V gave up 10 bases and J gave up 0 bases; unmatched junction bases: 14. Germline V gives CDR1 MNHEY, CDR2 SMNVEV (reference sequence). CDR3 bases: TGTGCCACCGTACGGGTCCAGGGGGAGGCTAACTATGGCTACACCTTC. Its protein product is CATVRVQGEANYGYTF.

As to this clonotype: The junction differs from germline at one of its ends, possibly a read error. The chain carries TRBV29-1 and TRBJ1-1, with 9 bases aligning to TRBD1. From germline, CDR1 is SQVTM and CDR2 ANQGSEA. The CDR3 is 14 amino acids. CDR3 DNA sequence: TGCAGCGTTGAAGAGGGACAGGGCTACACTGAGGCTTTCTTT. This gives the protein CSVEEGQGYTEAFF.

This clonotype occurred a few times. The rearrangement joins TRBV25-1 to TRBJ1-4, with TRBD1 as a possible D gene (6 bases). The CDR3 sequence is 12 residues long. Trimming removed 5 bases from V and 8 bases from J, with 9 bases in between. The germline CDR1 and CDR2 sequences are MGHDK and SYGVNS. Written as DNA, the CDR3 is TGTGCCAGCAGTCCAGGGGAGGAAAAACTGTTTTTT. Amino acids: CASSPGEEKLFF.

This clonotype was counted a few times. This chain uses TRBV12-3 or TRBV12-4 with TRBJ2-5, with TRBD1 matching 7 bases. The CDR3 runs 15 residues. The junction had 9 bases not matched to a gene; V was cut back by 6 bases and J by 2 bases. Written as DNA, the CDR3 is TGTGCCAGCAGAAACAGGGGTGGAGGACAAGAGACCCAGTACTTC. Amino acids: CASRNRGGGQETQYF.